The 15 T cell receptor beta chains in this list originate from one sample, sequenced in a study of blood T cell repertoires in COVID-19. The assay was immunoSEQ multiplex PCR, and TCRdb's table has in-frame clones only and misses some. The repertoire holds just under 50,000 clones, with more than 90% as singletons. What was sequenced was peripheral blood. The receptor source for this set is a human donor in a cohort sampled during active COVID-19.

DNA for the CDR3: TGTGCCAGCAGTCCCCCACAGGGAGCCTCTGGAAACACCATATATTTT. It codes for CASSPPQGASGNTIYF. The rearrangement joins TRBV28 to TRBJ1-3; D might be TRBD1 (6 bases). V lost 5 bases, J lost 0 bases, and 14 bases lay in between. This CDR3 comprises 16 residues. Germline CDR1 MDHEN, CDR2 SYDVKM.

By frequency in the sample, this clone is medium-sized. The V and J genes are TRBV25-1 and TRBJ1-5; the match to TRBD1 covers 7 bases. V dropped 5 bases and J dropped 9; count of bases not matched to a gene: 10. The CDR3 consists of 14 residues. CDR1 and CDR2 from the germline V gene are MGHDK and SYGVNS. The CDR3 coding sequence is TGTGCCAGCAGTCCCCGACAGGGAATCGCGCCCCAGCATTTT. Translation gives CASSPRQGIAPQHF.

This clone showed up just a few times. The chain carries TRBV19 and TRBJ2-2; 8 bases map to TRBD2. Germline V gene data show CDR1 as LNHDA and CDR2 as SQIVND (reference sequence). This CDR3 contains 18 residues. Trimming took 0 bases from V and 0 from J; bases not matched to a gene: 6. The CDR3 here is CASSIEGFSGTNTGELFF. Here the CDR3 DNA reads TGTGCCAGTAGTATAGAGGGTTTTAGCGGGACGAACACCGGGGAGCTGTTTTTT.

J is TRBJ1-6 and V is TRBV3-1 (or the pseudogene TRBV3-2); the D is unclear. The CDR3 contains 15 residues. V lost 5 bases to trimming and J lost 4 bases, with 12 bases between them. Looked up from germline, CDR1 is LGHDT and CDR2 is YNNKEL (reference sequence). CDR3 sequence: CASSSTGVYNSPLHF. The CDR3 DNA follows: TGTGCCAGCAGCTCGACGGGAGTATATAATTCACCCCTCCACTTT.

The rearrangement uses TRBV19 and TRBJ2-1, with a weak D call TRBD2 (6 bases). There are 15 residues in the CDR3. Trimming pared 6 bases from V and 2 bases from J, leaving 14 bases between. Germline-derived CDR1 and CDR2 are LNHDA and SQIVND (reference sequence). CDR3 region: CASRPGTGTYNEQFF. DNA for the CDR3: TGTGCCAGTAGACCCGGGACTGGCACCTACAATGAGCAGTTCTTC. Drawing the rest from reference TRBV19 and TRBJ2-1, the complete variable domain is DGGITQSPKYLFRKEGQNVTLSCEQNLNHDAMYWYRQDPGQGLRLIYYSQIVNDFQKGDIAEGYSVSREKKESFPLTVTSAQKNPTAFYLCASRPGTGTYNEQFFGPGTRLTVL.

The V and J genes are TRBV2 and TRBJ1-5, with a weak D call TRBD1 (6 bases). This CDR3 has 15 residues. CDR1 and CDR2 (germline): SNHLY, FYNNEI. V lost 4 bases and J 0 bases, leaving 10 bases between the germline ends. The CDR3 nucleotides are TGTGCCAGCAGTGGGTTGGGGGCTAGCAATCAGCCCCAGCATTTT. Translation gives CASSGLGASNQPQHF.

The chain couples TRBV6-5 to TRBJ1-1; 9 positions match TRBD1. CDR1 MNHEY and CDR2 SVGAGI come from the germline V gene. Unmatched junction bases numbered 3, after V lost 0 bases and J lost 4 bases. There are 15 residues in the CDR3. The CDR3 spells CASSYSTGGGTEAFF. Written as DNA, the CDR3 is TGTGCCAGCAGTTACTCTACAGGGGGCGGCACTGAAGCTTTCTTT.

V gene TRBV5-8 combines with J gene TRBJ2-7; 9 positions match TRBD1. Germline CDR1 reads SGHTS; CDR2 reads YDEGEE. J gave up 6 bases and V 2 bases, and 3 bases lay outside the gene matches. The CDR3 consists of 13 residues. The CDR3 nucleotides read TGTGCCAGCAGCTTCCTGACAGGGGGCGAGCAGTACTTC. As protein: CASSFLTGGEQYF.

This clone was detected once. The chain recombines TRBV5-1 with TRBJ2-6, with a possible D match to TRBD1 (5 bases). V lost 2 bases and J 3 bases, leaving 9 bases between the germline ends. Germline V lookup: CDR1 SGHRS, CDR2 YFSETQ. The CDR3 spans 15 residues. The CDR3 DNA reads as TGCGCCAGCAGCTTAGGGGCGTTTGGGGCCAACGTCCTGACTTTC. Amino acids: CASSLGAFGANVLTF.

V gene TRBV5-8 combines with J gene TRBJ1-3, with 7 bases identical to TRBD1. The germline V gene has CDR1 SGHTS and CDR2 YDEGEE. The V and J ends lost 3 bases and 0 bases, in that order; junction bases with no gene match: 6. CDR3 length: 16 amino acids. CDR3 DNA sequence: TGTGCCAGCAGCTGGGGACAGACCAGCTCTGGAAACACCATATATTTT. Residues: CASSWGQTSSGNTIYF.

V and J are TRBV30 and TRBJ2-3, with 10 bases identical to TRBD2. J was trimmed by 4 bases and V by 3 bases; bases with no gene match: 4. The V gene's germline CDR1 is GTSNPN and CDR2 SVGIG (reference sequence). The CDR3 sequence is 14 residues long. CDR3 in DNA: TGTGCCTGGAGGCTAGCGGGAGCCCCAGATACGCAGTATTTT. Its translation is CAWRLAGAPDTQYF.

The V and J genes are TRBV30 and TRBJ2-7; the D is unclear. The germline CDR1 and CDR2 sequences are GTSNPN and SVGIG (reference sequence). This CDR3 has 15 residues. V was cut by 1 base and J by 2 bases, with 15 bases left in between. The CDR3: CAWSGDLRPTYEQYF. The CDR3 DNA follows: TGTGCCTGGAGTGGAGATTTGCGGCCGACCTACGAGCAGTACTTC. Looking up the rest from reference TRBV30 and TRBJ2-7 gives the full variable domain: SQTIHQWPATLVQPVGSPLSLECTVEGTSNPNLYWYRQAAGRGLQLLFYSVGIGQISSEVPQNLSASRPQDRQFILSSKKLLLSDSGFYLCAWSGDLRPTYEQYFGPGTRLTVT.

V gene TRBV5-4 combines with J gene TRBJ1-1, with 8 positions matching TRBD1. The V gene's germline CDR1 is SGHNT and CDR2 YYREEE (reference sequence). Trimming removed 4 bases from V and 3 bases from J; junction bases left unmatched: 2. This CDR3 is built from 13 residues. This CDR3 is CASSQDRDTEAFF. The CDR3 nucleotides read TGTGCCAGCAGCCAGGACAGGGACACTGAAGCTTTCTTT.

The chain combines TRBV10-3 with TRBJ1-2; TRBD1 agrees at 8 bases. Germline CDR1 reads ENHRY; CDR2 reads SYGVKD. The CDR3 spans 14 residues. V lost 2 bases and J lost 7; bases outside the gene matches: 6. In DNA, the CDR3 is TGTGCCATCAGTGAGAAGACAGGGGAAAGTGGCTACACCTTC. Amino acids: CAISEKTGESGYTF.

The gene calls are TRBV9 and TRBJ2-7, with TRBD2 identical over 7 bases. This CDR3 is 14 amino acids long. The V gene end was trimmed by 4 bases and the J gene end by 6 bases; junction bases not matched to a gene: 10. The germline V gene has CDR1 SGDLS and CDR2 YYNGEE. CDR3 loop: CASSPLAGAREQYF. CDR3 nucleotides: TGTGCCAGCAGCCCGTTGGCGGGAGCTCGCGAGCAGTACTTC.